This T cell receptor beta chain was sequenced during a study of beta chain features in type 1 diabetes. TCRB transcripts that were expressed got sequenced, as all of the isolated RNA had been reverse transcribed. Profiled with immunoSEQ multiplex PCR; TCRdb holds only in-frame clones, not every one. The sample comprises around 430,000 clones, 25% to 35% of which are singletons, and about 0.065% rests with the top ten. There are 11 residues in the CDR3. CDR1 and CDR2 from the germline V gene are GTSNPN and SVGIG (reference sequence). Sequencing was done on a sample of naive CD4+ T cells from blood. This sequence was found in a man aged 18-30 years in good health. V is TRBV30 and J is TRBJ1-4; D unclear. CDR3 region: CSRPANEKLFF. CDR3 in DNA: TGTTCCCGACCCGCTAATGAAAAACTGTTTTTT.